A selection of T cell receptor beta chains follows, all from one sample in a study of shared clonotypes between healthy human individuals. The table came from immunoSEQ multiplex PCR; TCRdb's copy has only in-frame clones and leaves some out. The sample has around 580,000 clones; 98% are singletons. The sequenced sample was naive CD8+ T cells sorted from blood. These receptors were obtained from a man aged 25 to 40 in good health. CDR3s include the opening cysteine and the closing phenylalanine or tryptophan. A D gene is named only where the DNA matches it firmly. Size tells how often a clone was seen (once, few, many) or the class of an expanded clone, and some rows leave it out.

>TRBJ2-2|TRBV19|-|-
CASSIFGTGELFF
TGTGCCAGTAGTATTTTTGGTACCGGGGAGCTGTTTTTT
>TRBJ2-7|TRBV11-2|-|TRBD2
CASSLKTGLAVWEQYF
TGTGCCAGCAGCTTGAAAACGGGACTAGCGGTGTGGGAGCAGTACTTC
>TRBJ2-7|TRBV29-1|-|-
CSVPKGGEQYF
TGCAGCGTCCCTAAGGGGGGAGAGCAGTACTTC
>TRBJ2-1|TRBV13|-|-
CASSYPPGESNEQFF
TGTGCCAGCAGCTATCCCCCGGGGGAATCGAATGAGCAGTTCTTC
>TRBJ2-3|TRBV7-8|-|-
CASSSFGDTQYF
TGTGCCAGCAGCTCCTTCGGAGATACGCAGTATTTT
>TRBJ2-5|TRBV27|-|-
CASSLVREFETQYF
TGTGCCAGCAGTCTAGTCCGGGAATTTGAGACCCAGTACTTC
>TRBJ1-5|TRBV28|-|-
CASSLVGYQPQHF
TGTGCCAGCAGTTTGGTGGGGTATCAGCCCCAGCATTTT
>TRBJ2-1|TRBV15|-|-
CATSAGTHNEQFF
TGTGCCACCAGCGCGGGGACCCACAATGAGCAGTTCTTC
>TRBJ2-2|TRBV27|-|-
CASSFTRSGELFF
TGTGCCAGCAGTTTTACTAGGTCCGGGGAGCTGTTTTTT
>TRBJ2-3|TRBV7-2|-|-
CASGWGSTDTQYF
TGTGCCAGCGGCTGGGGGTCCACAGATACGCAGTATTTT
>TRBJ1-2|TRBV5-4|-|-
CASSFPSGYGYTF
TGTGCCAGCAGCTTCCCGAGCGGGTATGGCTACACCTTC
>TRBJ2-2|TRBV9|-|-
CASSGTYTGELFF
TGTGCCAGCAGCGGCACTTACACCGGGGAGCTGTTTTTT
>TRBJ2-3|TRBV4-2|-|TRBD2
CASSQEGTSFTDTQYF
TGTGCCAGCAGCCAGGAAGGGACTAGCTTTACAGATACGCAGTATTTT
>TRBJ2-3|TRBV9|-|-
CASSPGGGTDTQYF
TGTGCCAGCAGCCCCGGGGGTGGCACAGATACGCAGTATTTT
>TRBJ1-2|TRBV20-1|-|TRBD1
CSAGDSSGYTF
TGCAGTGCCGGGGACAGTTCTGGCTACACCTTC
>TRBJ2-1|TRBV6-1|-|-
CASSGGERLRDEQFF
TGTGCCAGCAGTGGCGGCGAGCGCCTCCGGGATGAGCAGTTCTTC
>TRBJ1-3|TRBV7-9|-|-
CASSLAGPWSGNTIYF
TGTGCCAGCAGCTTAGCGGGCCCCTGGTCTGGAAACACCATATATTTT
>TRBJ1-5|TRBV4-3|-|TRBD1
CASSQKTGMNNQPQHF
TGCGCCAGCAGCCAAAAGACAGGGATGAACAATCAGCCCCAGCATTTT
>TRBJ2-1|TRBV11-2|-|TRBD2
CASSSQTSGINNEQFF
TGTGCCAGCAGCTCCCAGACTAGCGGGATAAACAATGAGCAGTTCTTC
>TRBJ2-1|TRBV7-9|-|-
CASSREFRVYNEQFF
TGTGCCAGCAGCAGGGAGTTCAGGGTCTACAATGAGCAGTTCTTC
>TRBJ2-3|TRBV29-1|-|-
CSVASFTRTDTQYF
TGCAGCGTCGCTAGTTTCACGCGCACAGATACGCAGTATTTT
>TRBJ2-7|TRBV27|-|-
CACSGTPRSEQYF
TGTGCCTGCTCCGGGACTCCTCGGTCCGAGCAGTACTTC
>TRBJ2-7|TRBV30|-|TRBD2
CAWRRSGGTYEQYF
TGTGCCTGGAGGCGGTCGGGGGGGACCTACGAGCAGTACTTC
>TRBJ2-1|TRBV5-4|-|TRBD2
CASRGTSDYNEQFF
TGTGCCAGCCGGGGGACTAGCGACTACAATGAGCAGTTCTTC
>TRBJ2-7|TRBV11-2|-|TRBD1
CASSSRTGEQYF
TGTGCCAGCAGTTCCCGGACAGGCGAGCAGTACTTC
>TRBJ2-3|TRBV7-8|-|TRBD2
CASSLLAGEEPDTQYF
TGTGCCAGCAGCTTATTGGCGGGGGAAGAGCCAGATACGCAGTATTTT
>TRBJ2-7|TRBV2|-|-
CASSNDQGLRSYEQYF
TGTGCCAGCAGCAACGACCAAGGACTCCGGAGCTACGAGCAGTACTTC
>TRBJ1-1|TRBV14|-|-
CASSQVGSYLNTEAFF
TGTGCCAGCAGCCAAGTCGGAAGTTATCTGAACACTGAAGCTTTCTTT
>TRBJ2-7|TRBV7-9|-|-
CASSPATRKAYEQYF
TGTGCCAGCAGCCCCGCAACTAGAAAGGCCTACGAGCAGTACTTC
>TRBJ2-7|TRBV13|-|TRBD1
CASSLGQGGYEQYF
TGTGCCAGCAGCTTAGGACAGGGGGGCTACGAGCAGTACTTC
>TRBJ2-3|TRBV9|-|-
CASSVGPDSHADTQYF
TGTGCCAGCAGCGTAGGACCGGACAGCCACGCAGATACGCAGTATTTT
>TRBJ2-7|TRBV4-1|-|-
CASSQGVVGKNEQYF
TGCGCCAGCAGCCAAGGAGTGGTAGGAAAAAACGAGCAGTACTTC
>TRBJ1-1|TRBV18|-|TRBD1
CASSGAGTGPTGGLTEAFF
TGTGCCAGCTCAGGTGCCGGGACAGGGCCGACGGGGGGGCTAACTGAAGCTTTCTTT
>TRBJ2-2|TRBV11-2|-|-
CASSLAGLSTGELFF
TGTGCCAGCAGCTTGGCAGGGTTAAGCACCGGGGAGCTGTTTTTT
>TRBJ2-7|TRBV20-1|few|-
CSASNGREQYF
TGCAGTGCTAGTAACGGGAGAGAGCAGTACTTC
>TRBJ2-1|TRBV11-2|-|-
CASSLVRVSYNEQFF
TGTGCCAGCAGCTTAGTTCGGGTCTCCTACAATGAGCAGTTCTTC
>TRBJ2-1|TRBV7-8|-|TRBD2
CASSLGPGGVDGNEQFF
TGTGCCAGCAGCTTAGGTCCGGGAGGGGTAGATGGGAATGAGCAGTTCTTC
>TRBJ2-2|TRBV27|-|-
CASSPPLAPNTGELFF
TGTGCCAGCAGTCCCCCCCTAGCCCCGAACACCGGGGAGCTGTTTTTT
>TRBJ2-7|TRBV29-1|-|-
CSVVGTDKHSYEQYF
TGCAGCGTCGTCGGGACCGACAAACACTCCTACGAGCAGTACTTC
>TRBJ2-7|TRBV7-9|-|TRBD1
CASSSQLPGQSYEQYF
TGTGCCAGCAGCTCCCAACTCCCGGGACAGTCCTACGAGCAGTACTTC
>TRBJ1-5|TRBV27|-|-
CASSFRGADQPQHF
TGTGCCAGCAGTTTTCGGGGGGCCGATCAGCCCCAGCATTTT
>TRBJ2-1|TRBV9|-|-
CASSVDRANEQFF
TGTGCCAGCAGCGTAGACAGGGCCAATGAGCAGTTCTTC
>TRBJ2-1|TRBV28|-|TRBD2
CASSLWREGLHEQFF
TGTGCCAGCAGTTTATGGCGGGAGGGCCTCCATGAGCAGTTCTTC
>TRBJ2-2|TRBV9|-|-
CASSVELNTGELFF
TGTGCCAGCAGCGTAGAACTCAACACCGGGGAGCTGTTTTTT